These 25 T cell receptor beta chains share one sample of origin, sequenced in a study of OX40 agonist ivuxolimab in advanced cancers. Profiled with immunoSEQ multiplex PCR; TCRdb holds only in-frame clones, not every one. The data contain around 84,000 clones, 92% of them singletons. The source was CD4+ or CD8+ T cells sorted from blood, collected in a trial of the OX40 agonist ivuxolimab. The receptors derive from an adult with an advanced solid tumor such as melanoma, head and neck, liver or kidney cancer.

The CDR3 DNA reads TGTGCCAGCAGCGTAGCGGGCGACGGACAGCCCCAGCATTTT. Amino acid sequence: CASSVAGDGQPQHF. This rearrangement joins TRBV9 to TRBJ1-5, with D unresolved. The germline V gene has CDR1 SGDLS and CDR2 YYNGEE. V lost 0 bases, J lost 7 bases, and 11 bases lay in between. CDR3 length equals 14 residues.

The genes are TRBV30 and TRBJ2-6; D unclear. CDR1 and CDR2 (germline): GTSNPN, SVGIG (reference sequence). This CDR3 has 17 amino acids. Trimming took 2 bases from V and 0 from J, leaving 14 bases between them. The CDR3 loop reads CAWSNDIASSGANVLTF. In nucleotides, the CDR3 is TGTGCCTGGAGTAATGACATAGCTAGCTCTGGGGCCAACGTCCTGACTTTC.

The chain carries TRBV2 and TRBJ1-1; TRBD1 aligns across 7 bases. This CDR3 is 14 amino acids long. The V and J ends lost 6 bases and 13 bases, in that order; junction bases with no gene match: 17. Germline V gene data show CDR1 as SNHLY and CDR2 as FYNNEI. CDR3 nucleotide sequence: TGTGCCAGCAGCGAAACGAAGGGGACAGCCCCAGGTTTCTTT. Translation: CASSETKGTAPGFF.

Only one count was recorded for this clone. V is TRBV30 and J is TRBJ1-2; D call uncertain. The germline V gene encodes CDR1 GTSNPN and CDR2 SVGIG (reference sequence). The CDR3 length is 14 residues. V shed 8 bases and J shed 3 bases, with 19 bases lying between them. The CDR3: CAQVRRGWYYGYTF. CDR3 sequence (DNA): TGTGCCCAAGTCAGACGGGGATGGTACTATGGCTACACCTTC. The full variable domain, its missing parts supplied by reference TRBV30 and TRBJ1-2, is SQTIHQWPATLVQPVGSPLSLECTVEGTSNPNLYWYRQAAGRGLQLLFYSVGIGQISSEVPQNLSASRPQDRQFILSSKKLLLSDSGFYLCAQVRRGWYYGYTFGSGTRLTVV.

V usage is TRBV7-8 and J usage is TRBJ2-1; 8 bases match TRBD2. V shed 3 bases and J 8 bases; nucleotides not matched to a gene: 18. This CDR3 has 18 amino acids. The germline gives CDR1 SGHVS, CDR2 FQNEAQ. This chain's CDR3 is CASSFPVLTGLVRDEQFF. As DNA, the CDR3 is TGTGCCAGCAGCTTTCCGGTATTGACGGGACTAGTGAGGGATGAGCAGTTCTTC.

The chain links TRBV19 to TRBJ2-7; 10 nucleotides match TRBD1. The junction had 5 bases not matched to a gene; V was cut back by 5 bases and J by 1 base. This CDR3 spans 15 amino acids. The germline gives CDR1 LNHDA, CDR2 SQIVND (reference sequence). The DNA of the CDR3 is TGTGCCAGTAGTGGTCCGGGACAGGGGTCCTACGAGCAGTACTTC. This codes for CASSGPGQGSYEQYF.

In nucleotides, the CDR3 is TGTGCCAGCAGTTTTTGGGGACAGGGGGAGAACACTGAAGCTTTCTTT. Protein sequence: CASSFWGQGENTEAFF. V usage is TRBV28 and J usage is TRBJ1-1; 11 bases agree with TRBD1. This CDR3 has 16 amino acids. Germline V gene sequence: CDR1 MDHEN, CDR2 SYDVKM. V lost 3 bases and J lost 1; bases outside the gene matches: 4.

This chain links TRBV6-1 with TRBJ2-7; TRBD1 matches 7 bases. Germline lookup yields CDR1 MNHNS and CDR2 SASEGT. Losses at the gene ends were 7 bases for V and 4 bases for J; bases not matched to a gene: 10. There are 14 residues in the CDR3. The chain's CDR3 is CASTETGLFYEQYF. The CDR3 region has the DNA TGTGCCAGCACCGAGACAGGGTTGTTTTACGAGCAGTACTTC.

The chain employs TRBV16 and TRBJ2-3; possibly TRBD1 for D (5 bases). CDR1 is KGHSY, CDR2 FQNENV, per germline. Trimming took off 4 bases at V and 2 bases at J, with 7 bases between the two ends. The length of the CDR3 is 13 residues. The CDR3 loop is CASSPGYTDTQYF. The CDR3 nucleotides read TGTGCCAGCAGCCCAGGGTACACAGATACGCAGTATTTT. The full variable domain, in which reference TRBV16 and TRBJ2-3 provide the parts outside the CDR3, is GEEVAQTPKHLVRGEGQKAKLYCAPIKGHSYVFWYQQVLKNEFKFLISFQNENVFDETGMPKERFSAKCLPNSPCSLEIQATKLEDSAVYFCASSPGYTDTQYFGPGTRLTVL.

This rearrangement joins TRBV30 to TRBJ1-4; 7 bases fit TRBD1. J was trimmed by 5 bases and V by 3 bases; bases with no gene match: 6. There are 14 residues in the CDR3. CDR1 and CDR2 (germline): GTSNPN, SVGIG (reference sequence). CDR3 region: CAWRGAGGNEKLFF. As DNA, the CDR3 is TGTGCCTGGAGGGGGGCAGGGGGGAATGAAAAACTGTTTTTT.

The chain carries TRBV7-8 and TRBJ2-3; the match to TRBD2 covers 7 bases. The J segment lost 4 bases and the V segment lost 0 bases, leaving 7 bases of the junction unmatched. The CDR3 is made up of 16 amino acids. Germline loops: CDR1 SGHVS, CDR2 FQNEAQ. CDR3 amino acids: CASSLARLARPDTQYF. The CDR3 DNA sequence: TGTGCCAGCAGCTTAGCGCGACTAGCCCGCCCAGATACGCAGTATTTT.

The CDR3 region is CASSDRWGHYNEQFF. The CDR3 DNA follows: TGCGCCAGCAGTGATCGATGGGGACACTACAATGAGCAGTTCTTC. This chain uses TRBV10-1 with TRBJ2-1, with a tentative D call TRBD1 (6 bases). Trimming removed 3 bases from V and 3 bases from J, with 12 bases in between. Germline loops: CDR1 WNHNN, CDR2 SYGVQD (reference sequence). The CDR3 contains 15 residues.

The J gene is TRBJ2-3, the V gene TRBV5-4, with 12 positions matching TRBD2. The germline V gene has CDR1 SGHNT and CDR2 YYREEE (reference sequence). The V segment lost 0 bases and the J segment 0 bases; nucleotides outside the gene matches: 5. This CDR3 region has 18 residues. The CDR3 nucleotides read TGTGCCAGCAGCTTGGGACTAGCGGGGGACTCTAGCACAGATACGCAGTATTTT. Translation gives CASSLGLAGDSSTDTQYF.

The V gene is TRBV4-1, the J gene TRBJ2-1; 8 bases agree with TRBD1. Germline CDR1 MGHRA, CDR2 YSYEKL. With 11 bases clipped from V and 1 base from J, the junction kept 4 bases outside the gene matches. The length of the CDR3 is 13 residues. Written as DNA, the CDR3 is TGCGCCGCGGGACAGGCTTCCTACAATGAGCAGTTCTTC. Residues: CAAGQASYNEQFF.

The chain employs TRBV9 and TRBJ2-4, with D possibly TRBD1 on 6 matching bases. V was pared by 3 bases and J by 2 bases, with 12 bases between. The CDR3 length is 15 residues. From germline, CDR1 is SGDLS and CDR2 YYNGEE. CDR3 sequence: CASSETGTTKNIQYF. For the CDR3, the DNA is TGTGCCAGCAGCGAAACCGGGACAACCAAAAACATTCAGTACTTC.

V usage is TRBV28 and J usage is TRBJ2-3, with 8 bases that match TRBD1. CDR3 length: 13 amino acids. CDR1 and CDR2 from the germline V gene are MDHEN and SYDVKM. Unmatched junction bases numbered 8, after V lost 10 bases and J lost 5 bases. CDR3 in amino acids: CATQGAPGDTQYF. Here the CDR3 DNA reads TGTGCCACCCAGGGGGCGCCCGGAGATACGCAGTATTTT.

The chain joins TRBV27 to TRBJ2-2; 7 bases are a match to TRBD1. Trimming removed 2 bases from V and 4 bases from J; junction bases left unmatched: 10. The germline gives CDR1 MNHEY, CDR2 SMNVEV (reference sequence). There are 17 residues in the CDR3. In DNA form, the CDR3 reads TGTGCCAGCAGTTTAAGAGGACAGGTAACCGCCACCGGGGAGCTGTTTTTT. It codes for CASSLRGQVTATGELFF.

The chain links TRBV14 to TRBJ1-2; 9 positions match TRBD1. CDR1 and CDR2 from the germline V gene are SGHDN and FVKESK. The V gene end was trimmed by 4 bases and the J gene end by 5 bases; junction bases not matched to a gene: 8. The CDR3 sequence is 15 residues long. Here the CDR3 DNA reads TGTGCCAGCAGCCTCTCCGGGACAGGGCTATATGGCTACACCTTC. This gives the protein CASSLSGTGLYGYTF.

V usage is TRBV19 and J usage is TRBJ2-2, with 16 positions matching TRBD2. The CDR3 consists of 18 residues. The ends lost 6 bases at V and 6 bases at J; junction bases unmatched: 10. CDR1 and CDR2 (germline): LNHDA, SQIVND (reference sequence). CDR3 in amino acids: CASSQTGTSGRAAGELFF. CDR3 bases: TGTGCCAGTAGCCAGACCGGGACTAGCGGGAGGGCCGCCGGGGAGCTGTTTTTT. Full variable domain (missing parts from reference TRBV19 and TRBJ2-2): DGGITQSPKYLFRKEGQNVTLSCEQNLNHDAMYWYRQDPGQGLRLIYYSQIVNDFQKGDIAEGYSVSREKKESFPLTVTSAQKNPTAFYLCASSQTGTSGRAAGELFFGEGSRLTVL.

J is TRBJ1-3 and V is TRBV29-1; D is unclear. CDR3 length equals 14 residues. Germline V gene lookup returns CDR1 SQVTM and CDR2 ANQGSEA. V gave up 6 bases and J gave up 3 bases, with 15 bases separating them. The CDR3 nucleotides read TGCAGCGTCTTTCCAAACGGAGATGGAAACACCATATATTTT. Amino acid sequence: CSVFPNGDGNTIYF. The complete variable domain, with remaining parts taken from reference TRBV29-1 and TRBJ1-3, reads SAVISQKPSRDICQRGTSLTIQCQVDSQVTMMFWYRQQPGQSLTLIATANQGSEATYESGFVIDKFPISRPNLTFSTLTVSNMSPEDSSIYLCSVFPNGDGNTIYFGEGSWLTVV.

This clone was counted a single time. The rearrangement links TRBV19 to TRBJ2-1; TRBD1 matches at 8 bases. CDR3 length: 16 residues. In germline, CDR1 is LNHDA, CDR2 SQIVND (reference sequence). The V and J ends lost 5 bases and 6 bases, in that order; junction bases with no gene match: 12. The CDR3 sequence is CASSSYDRGQGNEQFF. The CDR3 DNA sequence: TGTGCCAGTAGTTCGTATGACAGGGGCCAAGGCAATGAGCAGTTCTTC.

The chain joins TRBV19 to TRBJ1-5; 9 bases agree with TRBD1. This CDR3 region has 16 residues. Unmatched junction bases numbered 5, after V lost 5 bases and J lost 0 bases. CDR1 LNHDA and CDR2 SQIVND come from the germline V gene (reference sequence). In DNA form, the CDR3 reads TGTGCCAGTAGTGACAGGGGGGTGGTTAGCAATCAGCCCCAGCATTTT. It translates to CASSDRGVVSNQPQHF.

The J gene is TRBJ2-3, the V gene TRBV11-3, with 11 bases aligning to TRBD1. The CDR3 is 14 residues long. The junction had 4 bases not matched to a gene; V was cut back by 5 bases and J by 6 bases. CDR1 and CDR2 from the germline V gene are SGHNT and YENEEA. CDR3 sequence reads: CASSGQGATDTQYF. CDR3 nucleotides: TGTGCCAGCAGCGGACAGGGGGCAACGGATACGCAGTATTTT.

The chain uses TRBV11-1 and TRBJ1-1; 10 bases match TRBD1. Germline V lookup: CDR1 SGHAT, CDR2 FQDESV (reference sequence). After removal of 3 bases from V and 5 bases from J, the junction contained 3 bases not matched to a gene. This CDR3 is built from 14 residues. This CDR3 reads CASSLGQGWTEAFF. CDR3 DNA sequence: TGTGCCAGCAGCTTGGGACAGGGGTGGACTGAAGCTTTCTTT.

The chain is built from TRBV4-3 and TRBJ2-2, with 7 bases identical to TRBD1. From germline, CDR1 is LGHNA and CDR2 YSLEER. The CDR3 covers 15 residues. Germline trimming cut 3 bases from V and 3 bases from J; bases unmatched to any gene: 4. The DNA of the CDR3 is TGCGCCAGCAGCCAGTTGACAGGGTACACCGGGGAGCTGTTTTTT. Protein: CASSQLTGYTGELFF.